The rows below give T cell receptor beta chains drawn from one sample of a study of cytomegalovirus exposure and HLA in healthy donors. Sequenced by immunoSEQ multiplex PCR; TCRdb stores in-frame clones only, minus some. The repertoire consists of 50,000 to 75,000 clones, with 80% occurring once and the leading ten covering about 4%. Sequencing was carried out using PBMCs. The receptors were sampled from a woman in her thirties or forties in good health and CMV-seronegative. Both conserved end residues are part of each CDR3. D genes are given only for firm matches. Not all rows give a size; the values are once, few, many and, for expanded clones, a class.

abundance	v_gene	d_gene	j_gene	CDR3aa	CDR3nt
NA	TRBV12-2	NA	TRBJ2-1	CASRLHRRYNEQFF	TGTGCAAGTCGCTTACATCGGCGGTACAATGAGCAGTTCTTC
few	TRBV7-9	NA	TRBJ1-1	CASSLSRGRGDTEAFF	TGTGCCAGCAGCTTAAGCAGGGGTCGAGGGGACACTGAAGCTTTCTTT
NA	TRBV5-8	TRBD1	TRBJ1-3	CASSLYQGENTIYF	TGTGCCAGCAGCTTGTATCAGGGGGAAAACACCATATATTTT
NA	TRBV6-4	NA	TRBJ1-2	CASSDGRVGYTF	TGTGCCAGCAGTGACGGGAGGGTTGGCTACACCTTC
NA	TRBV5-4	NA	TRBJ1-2	CASSLVDTPYGYTF	TGTGCCAGCAGCTTGGTCGACACTCCCTATGGCTACACCTTC
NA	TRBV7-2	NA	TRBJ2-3	CASTTTPTTQYF	TGTGCCAGCACCACGACTCCTACGACGCAGTATTTT
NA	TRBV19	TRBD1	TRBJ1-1	CASSTDRTLNTEAFF	TGTGCCAGTAGTACGGACAGGACCCTGAACACTGAAGCTTTCTTT
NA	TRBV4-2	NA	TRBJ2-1	CASSHTSQGGNEQFF	TGTGCCAGCAGCCACACAAGTCAAGGGGGCAATGAGCAGTTCTTC
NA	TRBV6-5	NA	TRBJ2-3	CASSQRVSDTQYF	TGTGCCAGCAGTCAGAGGGTTTCCGATACGCAGTATTTT
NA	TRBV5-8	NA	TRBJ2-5	CASSLIDWQETQYF	TGTGCCAGCAGCTTGATAGACTGGCAAGAGACCCAGTACTTC
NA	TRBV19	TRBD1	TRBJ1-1	CASCTGPGTGVGRAFF	TGTGCCAGTTGCACCGGTCCCGGGACAGGGGTCGGGAGAGCTTTCTTT
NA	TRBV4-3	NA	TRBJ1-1	CASSQDWQGLFPEAFF	TGCGCCAGCAGCCAAGATTGGCAGGGGTTGTTCCCTGAAGCTTTCTTT
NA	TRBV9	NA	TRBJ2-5	CASSVGTAQETQYF	TGTGCCAGCAGCGTAGGGACTGCACAAGAGACCCAGTACTTC
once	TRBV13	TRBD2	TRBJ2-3	CASSLASSGGVTDTQYF	TGTGCCAGCAGCTTAGCCTCTAGCGGGGGTGTGACAGATACGCAGTATTTT
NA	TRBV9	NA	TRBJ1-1	CASSVGLGGTEAFF	TGTGCCAGCAGCGTAGGCCTCGGGGGGACTGAAGCTTTCTTT
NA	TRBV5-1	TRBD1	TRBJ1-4	CASSFGQGKDEKLFF	TGCGCCAGCAGCTTCGGACAGGGGAAAGATGAAAAACTGTTTTTT
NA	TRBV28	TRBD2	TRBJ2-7	CASSSGASGPTYEQYF	TGTGCCAGCAGTTCTGGGGCTAGCGGACCAACCTACGAGCAGTACTTC
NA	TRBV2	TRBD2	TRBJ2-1	CASKPRLAPNYNEQFF	TGTGCCAGCAAACCTCGACTAGCGCCCAACTACAATGAGCAGTTCTTC
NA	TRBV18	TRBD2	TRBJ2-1	CASSPPGLTLYNEQFF	TGTGCCAGCTCACCACCGGGACTAACTCTGTACAATGAGCAGTTCTTC
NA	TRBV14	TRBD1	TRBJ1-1	CASSEPSPGTGRTEAFF	TGTGCCAGCAGCGAACCGTCCCCCGGGACAGGGCGCACTGAAGCTTTCTTT
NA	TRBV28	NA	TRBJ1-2	CASRGWGYNYGYTF	TGTGCCAGCAGGGGATGGGGCTATAACTATGGCTACACCTTC
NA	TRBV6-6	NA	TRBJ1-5	CASSYSDSRNQPQHF	TGTGCCAGCAGTTACTCGGACAGTCGCAATCAGCCCCAGCATTTT
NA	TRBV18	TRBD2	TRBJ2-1	CASSPYAGEYNEQFF	TGTGCCAGCTCACCATATGCGGGAGAATACAATGAGCAGTTCTTC
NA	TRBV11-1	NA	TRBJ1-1	CASTYTGNTEAFF	TGTGCCAGCACCTACACAGGGAACACTGAAGCTTTCTTT
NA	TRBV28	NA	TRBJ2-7	CASTTGSPYEQYF	TGTGCCAGCACTACCGGGTCGCCCTACGAGCAGTACTTC
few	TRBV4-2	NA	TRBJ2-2	CASSQDQGTPSGELFF	TGTGCCAGCAGCCAAGATCAAGGGACTCCGTCCGGGGAGCTGTTTTTT
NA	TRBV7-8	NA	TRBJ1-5	CASSRRGGVEPQHF	TGTGCCAGCAGCCGGCGGGGGGGTGTAGAGCCCCAGCATTTT
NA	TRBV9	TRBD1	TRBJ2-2	CASSVGTGANTGELFF	TGTGCCAGCAGCGTCGGGACAGGCGCCAACACCGGGGAGCTGTTTTTT
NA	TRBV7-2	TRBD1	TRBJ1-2	CASSFVPGQAPGYGYTF	TGTGCCAGCAGCTTCGTCCCTGGACAGGCGCCGGGCTATGGCTACACCTTC
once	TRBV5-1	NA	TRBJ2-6	CASSLSLSGANVLTF	TGCGCCAGCAGCTTGTCCCTTTCTGGGGCCAACGTCCTGACTTTC
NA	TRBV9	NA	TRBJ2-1	CASSFDRPYNEQFF	TGTGCCAGCAGTTTTGACAGGCCGTACAATGAGCAGTTCTTC
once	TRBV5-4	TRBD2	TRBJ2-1	CASSLMGGGYNEQFF	TGTGCCAGCAGCTTGATGGGCGGGGGCTACAATGAGCAGTTCTTC
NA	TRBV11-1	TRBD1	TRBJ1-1	CASRYRGDTEAFF	TGTGCCAGCAGATACAGGGGGGACACTGAAGCTTTCTTT
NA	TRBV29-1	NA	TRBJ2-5	CSVEDIGEQETQYF	TGCAGCGTTGAAGATATCGGGGAACAAGAGACCCAGTACTTC
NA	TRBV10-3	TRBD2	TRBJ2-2	CAISDGALAGGPRTGELFF	TGTGCCATCAGTGACGGGGCACTAGCGGGAGGGCCGAGGACCGGGGAGCTGTTTTTT